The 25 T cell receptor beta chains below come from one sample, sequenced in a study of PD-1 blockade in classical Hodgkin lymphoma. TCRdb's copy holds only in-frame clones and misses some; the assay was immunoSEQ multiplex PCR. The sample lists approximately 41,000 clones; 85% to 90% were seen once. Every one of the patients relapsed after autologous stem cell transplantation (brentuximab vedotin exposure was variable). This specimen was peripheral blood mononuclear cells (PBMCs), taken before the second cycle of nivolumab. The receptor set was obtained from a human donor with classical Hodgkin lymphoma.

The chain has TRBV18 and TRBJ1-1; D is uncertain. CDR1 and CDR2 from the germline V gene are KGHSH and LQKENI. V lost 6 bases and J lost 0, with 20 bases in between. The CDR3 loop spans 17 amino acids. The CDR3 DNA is TGTGCCAGCTCCCCTTTTTTACGAGGAGGTATGAACACTGAAGCTTTCTTT. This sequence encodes CASSPFLRGGMNTEAFF.

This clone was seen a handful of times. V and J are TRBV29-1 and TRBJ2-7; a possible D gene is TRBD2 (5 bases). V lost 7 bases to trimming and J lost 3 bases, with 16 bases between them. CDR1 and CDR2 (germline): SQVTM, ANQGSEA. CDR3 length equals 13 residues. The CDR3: CSALLSGSYEQYF. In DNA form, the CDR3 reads TGCAGCGCTCTCCTTAGTGGGAGCTACGAGCAGTACTTC.

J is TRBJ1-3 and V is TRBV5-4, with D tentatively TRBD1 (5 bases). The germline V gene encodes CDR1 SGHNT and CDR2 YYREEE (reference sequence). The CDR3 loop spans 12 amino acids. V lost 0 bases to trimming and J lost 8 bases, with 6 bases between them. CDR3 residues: CASSLEGHTIYF. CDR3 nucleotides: TGTGCCAGCAGCTTGGAGGGACACACCATATATTTT.

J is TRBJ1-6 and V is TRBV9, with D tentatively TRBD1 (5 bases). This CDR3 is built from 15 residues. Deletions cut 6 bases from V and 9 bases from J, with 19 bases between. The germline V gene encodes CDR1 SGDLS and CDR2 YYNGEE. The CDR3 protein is CASTLAAGQGSPLHF. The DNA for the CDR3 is TGTGCCAGCACCTTGGCCGCGGGGCAAGGTTCACCCCTCCACTTT.

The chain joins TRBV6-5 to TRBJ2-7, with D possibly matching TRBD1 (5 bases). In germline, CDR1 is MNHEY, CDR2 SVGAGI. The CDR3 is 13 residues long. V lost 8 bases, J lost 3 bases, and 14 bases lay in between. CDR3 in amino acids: CASARQQDYEQYF. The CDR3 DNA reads TGTGCCAGCGCACGACAGCAAGACTACGAGCAGTACTTC.

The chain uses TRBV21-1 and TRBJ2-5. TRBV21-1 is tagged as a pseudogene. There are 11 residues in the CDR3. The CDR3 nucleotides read TGTGCCAGCAGCAAAGGGAAGGGTCCGTACTTC. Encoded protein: CASSKGKGPYF.

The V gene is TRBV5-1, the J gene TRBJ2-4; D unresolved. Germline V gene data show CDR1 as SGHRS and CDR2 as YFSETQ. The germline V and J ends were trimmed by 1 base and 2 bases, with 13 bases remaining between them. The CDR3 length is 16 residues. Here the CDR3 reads CASSLPGSFSKNIQYF. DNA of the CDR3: TGCGCCAGCAGCTTGCCAGGATCGTTTTCCAAAAACATTCAGTACTTC.

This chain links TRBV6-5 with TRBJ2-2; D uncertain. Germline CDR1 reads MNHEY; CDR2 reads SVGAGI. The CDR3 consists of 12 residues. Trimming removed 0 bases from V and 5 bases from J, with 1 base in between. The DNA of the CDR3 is TGTGCCAGCAGTTACTCGACCGGGGAGCTGTTTTTT. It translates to CASSYSTGELFF.

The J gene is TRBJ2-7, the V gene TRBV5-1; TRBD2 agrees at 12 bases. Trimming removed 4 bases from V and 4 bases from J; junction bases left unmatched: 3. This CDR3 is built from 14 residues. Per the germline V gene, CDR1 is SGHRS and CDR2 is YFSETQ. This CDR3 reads CASSLAGGPYEQYF. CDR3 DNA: TGCGCCAGCAGCCTAGCGGGAGGGCCATACGAGCAGTACTTC.

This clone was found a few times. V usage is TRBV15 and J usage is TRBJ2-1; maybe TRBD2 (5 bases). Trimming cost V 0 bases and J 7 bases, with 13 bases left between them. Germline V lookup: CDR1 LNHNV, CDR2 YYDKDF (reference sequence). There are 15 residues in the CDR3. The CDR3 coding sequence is TGTGCCACCAGCAGAGATTACGCGGGCGGTAATGAGCAGTTCTTC. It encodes CATSRDYAGGNEQFF.

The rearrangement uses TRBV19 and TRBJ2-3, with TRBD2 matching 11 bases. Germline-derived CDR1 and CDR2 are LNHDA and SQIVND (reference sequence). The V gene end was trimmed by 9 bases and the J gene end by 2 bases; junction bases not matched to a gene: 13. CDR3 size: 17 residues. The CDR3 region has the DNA TGTGCCAGCGCCCAGTCTAGCGGGGGGTTAATCACAGATACGCAGTATTTT. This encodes CASAQSSGGLITDTQYF.

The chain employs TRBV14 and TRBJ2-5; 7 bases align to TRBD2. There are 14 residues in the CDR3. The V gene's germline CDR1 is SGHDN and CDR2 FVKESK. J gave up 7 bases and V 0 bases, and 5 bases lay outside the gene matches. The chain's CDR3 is CASSQEAGLATQYF. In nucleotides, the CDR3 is TGTGCCAGCAGCCAAGAAGCGGGACTTGCGACCCAGTACTTC.

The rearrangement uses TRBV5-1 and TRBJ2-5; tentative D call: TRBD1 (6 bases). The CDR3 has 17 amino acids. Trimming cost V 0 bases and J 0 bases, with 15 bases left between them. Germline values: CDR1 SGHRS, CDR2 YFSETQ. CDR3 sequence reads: CASSLARGTLYQETQYF. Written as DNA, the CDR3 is TGCGCCAGCAGCTTGGCCAGAGGGACATTGTACCAAGAGACCCAGTACTTC.

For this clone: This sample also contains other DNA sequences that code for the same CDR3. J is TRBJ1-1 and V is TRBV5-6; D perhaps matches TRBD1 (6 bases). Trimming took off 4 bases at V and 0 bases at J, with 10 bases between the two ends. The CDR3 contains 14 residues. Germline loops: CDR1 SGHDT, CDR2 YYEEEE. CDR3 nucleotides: TGTGCCAGCAGCATACAGGGCTTGAACACTGAAGCTTTCTTT. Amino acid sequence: CASSIQGLNTEAFF.

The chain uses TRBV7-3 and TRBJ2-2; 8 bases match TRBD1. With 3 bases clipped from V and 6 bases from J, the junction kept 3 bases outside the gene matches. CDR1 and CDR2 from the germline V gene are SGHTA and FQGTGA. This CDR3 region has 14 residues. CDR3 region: CASSFTDRAGELFF. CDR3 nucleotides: TGTGCCAGCAGCTTCACGGACAGGGCCGGGGAGCTGTTTTTT.

This CDR3 is CASSLMRGGQETQYF. CDR3 in DNA: TGTGCCAGCAGCTTAATGCGGGGGGGACAAGAGACCCAGTACTTC. The V gene is TRBV7-2, the J gene TRBJ2-5; 9 nucleotides align to TRBD2. CDR3 size: 15 residues. Germline CDR1 SGHTA, CDR2 FQGNSA. Trimming cost V 2 bases and J 2 bases; bases outside gene matches: 3.

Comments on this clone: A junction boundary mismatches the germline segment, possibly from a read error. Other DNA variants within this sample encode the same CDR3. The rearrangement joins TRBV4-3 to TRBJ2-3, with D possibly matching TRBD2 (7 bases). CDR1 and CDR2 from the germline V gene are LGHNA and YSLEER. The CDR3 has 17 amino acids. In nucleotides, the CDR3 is TGCGCCAGCAGCCAAGATCTGCCGGGGGGCTACGGGGATACGCAATATTTT. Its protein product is CASSQDLPGGYGDTQYF.

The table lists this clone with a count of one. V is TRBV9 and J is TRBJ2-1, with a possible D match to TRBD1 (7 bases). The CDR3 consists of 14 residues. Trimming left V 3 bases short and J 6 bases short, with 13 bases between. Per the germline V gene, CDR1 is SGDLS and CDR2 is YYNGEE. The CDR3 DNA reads TGTGCCAGCAGCGACCGACAGGGAGGCAATGAGCAGTTCTTC. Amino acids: CASSDRQGGNEQFF.

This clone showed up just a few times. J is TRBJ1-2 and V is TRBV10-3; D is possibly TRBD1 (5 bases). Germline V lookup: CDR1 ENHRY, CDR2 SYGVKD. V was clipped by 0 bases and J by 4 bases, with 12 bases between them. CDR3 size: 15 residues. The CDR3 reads CAISESGREAYGYTF. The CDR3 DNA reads TGTGCCATCAGTGAGTCCGGCAGGGAAGCCTATGGCTACACCTTC.

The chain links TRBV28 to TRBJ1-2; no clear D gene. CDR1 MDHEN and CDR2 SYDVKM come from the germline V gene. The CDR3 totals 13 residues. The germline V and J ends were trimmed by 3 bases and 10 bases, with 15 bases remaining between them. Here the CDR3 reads CASSFGTLTFYTF. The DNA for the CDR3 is TGTGCCAGCAGTTTTGGTACTCTTACCTTCTACACCTTC.

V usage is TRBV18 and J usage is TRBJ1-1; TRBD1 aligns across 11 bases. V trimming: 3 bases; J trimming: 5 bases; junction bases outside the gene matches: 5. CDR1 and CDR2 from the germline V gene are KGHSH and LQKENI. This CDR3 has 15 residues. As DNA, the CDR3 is TGTGCCAGCTCACCGCCCGGGACAGGGGGAACTGAAGCTTTCTTT. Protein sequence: CASSPPGTGGTEAFF.

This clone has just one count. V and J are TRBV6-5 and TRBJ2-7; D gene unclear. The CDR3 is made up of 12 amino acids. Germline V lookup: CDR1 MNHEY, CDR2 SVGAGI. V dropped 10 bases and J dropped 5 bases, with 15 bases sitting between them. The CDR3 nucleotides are TGTGCCACAACGGAGTCTGTGCACGAGCAGTACTTC. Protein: CATTESVHEQYF.

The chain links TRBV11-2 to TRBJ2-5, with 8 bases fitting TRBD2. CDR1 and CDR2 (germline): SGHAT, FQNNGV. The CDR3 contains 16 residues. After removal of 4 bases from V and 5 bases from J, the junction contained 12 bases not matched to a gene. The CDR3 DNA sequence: TGTGCCAGCAGCTCGAGTACCGGGACTAGAGGGGAGACCCAGTACTTC. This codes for CASSSSTGTRGETQYF.

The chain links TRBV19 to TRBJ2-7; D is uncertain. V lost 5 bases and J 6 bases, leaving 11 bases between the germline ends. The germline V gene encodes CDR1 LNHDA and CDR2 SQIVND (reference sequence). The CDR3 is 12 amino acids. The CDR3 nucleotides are TGTGCCAGTAGTCCGGCCCCCCCCGAGCAGTACTTC. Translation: CASSPAPPEQYF.

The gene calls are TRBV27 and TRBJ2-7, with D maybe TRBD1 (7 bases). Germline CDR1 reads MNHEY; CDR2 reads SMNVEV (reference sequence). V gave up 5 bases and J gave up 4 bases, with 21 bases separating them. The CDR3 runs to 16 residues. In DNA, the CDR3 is TGTGCCAGCAGTCCCAACCCGACAGGGAGGCCATACGAGCAGTACTTC. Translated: CASSPNPTGRPYEQYF.